Listed below are T cell receptor beta chains from one sample, sequenced in a study of T-cell reconstitution after alpha-beta-depleted transplantation in children. One entry per CDR3 protein results from TCRdb running MiXCR on the PCR reads. The sample yields some 640,000 distinct CDR3 sequences, around 17% seen once. The sample was PBMCs from the stem cell graft donor, taken from the stem cell graft. The receptors were gathered from a human donor who donated a stem cell graft to a child with acute myeloid leukemia. Both conserved end residues are part of each CDR3. D genes are given only for firm matches. Not all rows give a size; the values are once, few, many and, for expanded clones, a class.

clone_size d_call j_call v_call cdr3_aa cdr3_nt
many NA TRBJ1-6 TRBV20-1 CSARRANNSPLHF TGCAGTGCTAGACGGGCGAATAATTCACCCCTCCACTTT
many NA TRBJ1-5 TRBV5-1 CASSLGSLGAGNQPQHF TGCGCCAGCAGCTTGGGAAGCCTAGGGGCAGGCAATCAGCCCCAGCATTTT
NA NA TRBJ2-5 TRBV7-8 CASSPWDVQETQYF TGTGCCAGCAGCCCCTGGGACGTCCAAGAGACCCAGTACTTC
many TRBD1 TRBJ2-7 TRBV6-5 CASSFTTGGMYEQYF TGTGCCAGCAGTTTCACAACAGGGGGGATGTACGAGCAGTACTTC
few NA TRBJ1-1 TRBV30 CAWSVRRDEAFF TGTGCCTGGAGTGTACGTAGGGATGAAGCTTTCTTT
NA NA TRBJ1-2 TRBV20-1 CSAASGREYGYTF TGCAGTGCCGCGTCCGGAAGGGAGTATGGCTACACCTTC
many NA TRBJ2-5 TRBV6-1 CASSRAPRSETQYF TGTGCCAGCAGCCGAGCCCCCAGGTCGGAGACCCAGTACTTC
many NA TRBJ1-2 TRBV29-1 CSVRKGYTF TGCAGCGTTAGAAAGGGCTACACCTTC
many TRBD1 TRBJ1-1 TRBV25-1 CASSEFGTGEGTEAFF TGTGCCAGCAGTGAATTTGGGACAGGGGAAGGGACTGAAGCTTTCTTT
NA TRBD1 TRBJ2-1 TRBV6-4 CASRIVPSRLTGGLLAINEQFF TGTGCCAGCAGGATTGTGCCCTCCCGTTTGACAGGGGGCCTCCTCGCTATCAATGAGCAGTTCTTC
few NA TRBJ2-4 TRBV12-3/TRBV12-4 CASTPGTDIQYF TGTGCCAGCACTCCCGGGACCGACATTCAGTACTTC
NA TRBD1 TRBJ2-2 TRBV6-1 CASSAYRGGNTGELFF TGTGCCAGCAGTGCCTACAGGGGCGGGAACACCGGGGAGCTGTTTTTT
NA NA TRBJ1-1 TRBV12-3/TRBV12-4 CASPFNTEAFF TGTGCCAGCCCGTTTAACACTGAAGCTTTCTTT
few TRBD1 TRBJ2-1 TRBV7-9 CASSPSGTGLYNEQFF TGTGCCAGCAGCCCGTCCGGGACAGGGCTTTACAATGAGCAGTTCTTC
once NA TRBJ1-1 TRBV20-1 CSARELGQNTEAFF TGCAGTGCTAGAGAGCTGGGACAGAACACTGAAGCTTTCTTT
NA NA TRBJ1-1 TRBV12-3/TRBV12-4 CASSFGGARDEAFF TGTGCCAGCAGTTTTGGGGGGGCCCGCGACGAAGCTTTCTTT
few NA TRBJ2-2 TRBV29-1 CSVKREAGELFF TGCAGCGTTAAAAGGGAGGCCGGGGAGCTGTTTTTT
many TRBD1 TRBJ1-5 TRBV27 CASSHGDRGGNQPQHF TGTGCCAGCAGTCATGGGGACAGGGGTGGCAATCAGCCCCAGCATTTT
many NA TRBJ1-1 TRBV5-1 CASSLSTAGFEAFF TGCGCCAGCAGCTTGAGTACGGCGGGGTTTGAAGCTTTCTTT
NA NA TRBJ2-2 TRBV7-6 CASSLGSGLYRELFF TGTGCCAGCAGCTTAGGTTCAGGGTTGTACCGGGAGCTGTTTTTT
NA TRBD2 TRBJ2-3 TRBV5-1 CASSLAIATSAEEDSTDTQYF TGCGCCAGCAGCTTGGCCATCGCGACTAGCGCGGAAGAGGATAGCACAGATACGCAGTATTTT
many TRBD1 TRBJ2-2 TRBV24-1 CATSDRDRVTGELFF TGTGCCACCAGTGATCGGGACAGGGTAACCGGGGAGCTGTTTTTT
NA TRBD1 TRBJ1-1 TRBV12-3/TRBV12-4 CASSYLTGSEAFF TGTGCCAGCAGTTACTTGACAGGGTCGGAAGCTTTCTTT
many NA TRBJ2-3 TRBV7-2 CASSLGRGTTGTDTQYF TGTGCCAGCAGCTTAGGGAGGGGGACTACCGGCACAGATACGCAGTATTTT
NA NA TRBJ1-4 TRBV7-6 CASSLGGGIGEKLFF TGTGCCAGCAGCTTAGGCGGGGGAATCGGGGAAAAACTGTTTTTT
NA NA TRBJ1-2 TRBV20-1 CSAGLNGYTF TGCAGTGCTGGACTTAATGGCTACACCTTC
NA NA TRBJ2-1 TRBV20-1 CSARDRTRGGQFF TGCAGTGCTAGGGACCGGACCCGTGGAGGGCAGTTCTTC
NA NA TRBJ1-1 TRBV7-2 CASSLVFVAEAFF TGTGCCAGCAGCTTAGTGTTCGTGGCTGAAGCTTTCTTT
many TRBD1 TRBJ1-5 TRBV20-1 CSARFTGDQPQHF TGCAGTGCTAGATTCACAGGGGATCAGCCCCAGCATTTT
many TRBD2 TRBJ2-3 TRBV20-1 CSARWGGSTDTQYF TGCAGTGCTAGATGGGGGGGAAGCACAGATACGCAGTATTTT
few NA TRBJ2-7 TRBV29-1 CSVEEEKGKYYEQYF TGCAGCGTTGAGGAGGAAAAGGGGAAGTACTACGAGCAGTACTTC
few TRBD1 TRBJ2-7 TRBV12-3/TRBV12-4 CASREQGDSYEQYF TGTGCCAGCAGGGAACAGGGGGACTCCTACGAGCAGTACTTC
NA NA TRBJ1-5 TRBV6-1 CASSEPGIRVDQPQHF TGTGCCAGCAGTGAACCAGGGATTAGGGTGGATCAGCCCCAGCATTTT
NA TRBD1 TRBJ2-3 TRBV20-1 CSARDAGTGMDTQYF TGCAGTGCTAGAGATGCCGGGACAGGGATGGATACGCAGTATTTT
few NA TRBJ2-1 TRBV7-2 CASSLLSAGYNEQFF TGTGCCAGCAGCTTACTCTCCGCGGGCTACAATGAGCAGTTCTTC
many NA TRBJ1-5 TRBV20-1 CSARESAGAGSQPQHF TGCAGTGCTAGAGAATCGGCAGGGGCAGGTTCCCAGCCCCAGCATTTT
many NA TRBJ1-1 TRBV5-5 CASSYSTEAFF TGTGCCAGCAGCTACAGCACTGAAGCTTTCTTT
few TRBD2 TRBJ2-1 TRBV18 CASSPSRGGYNEQFF TGTGCCAGCTCACCATCACGCGGGGGGTACAATGAGCAGTTCTTC
few TRBD1 TRBJ2-4 TRBV4-3 CASSQDNGQAENIQYF TGCGCCAGCAGCCAAGATAATGGACAGGCGGAAAACATTCAGTACTTC
NA NA TRBJ1-4 TRBV25-1 CASSETQAGKLFF TGTGCCAGCAGTGAGACGCAGGCGGGGAAACTGTTTTTT
NA TRBD2 TRBJ2-1 TRBV7-2 CASSLTGLARGDVQFF TGTGCCAGCAGCTTAACCGGACTAGCGCGAGGCGATGTGCAGTTCTTC
NA NA TRBJ2-7 TRBV2 CASSEVVREQYF TGTGCCAGCAGTGAGGTGGTAAGAGAGCAGTACTTC
few NA TRBJ1-5 TRBV15 CATSRGPGDQPQHF TGTGCCACCAGCAGAGGACCCGGGGATCAGCCCCAGCATTTT
few NA TRBJ1-3 TRBV20-1 CSAGDSSGNTIYF TGCAGTGCTGGCGACAGCTCTGGAAACACCATATATTTT
few NA TRBJ2-7 TRBV7-3 CASSLYPGTSYEQYF TGTGCCAGCAGCTTATACCCAGGGACCTCCTACGAGCAGTACTTC
NA NA TRBJ1-3 TRBV20-1 CSAQLQHTGPPYF TGCAGTGCCCAACTCCAACACACGGGGCCCCCTTATTTT
NA NA TRBJ2-3 TRBV20-1 CSAPEWGGTDTQYF TGCAGTGCCCCTGAGTGGGGAGGCACAGATACGCAGTATTTT
NA NA TRBJ2-5 TRBV20-1 CSATGDNPQETQYF TGCAGTGCGACGGGGGACAACCCCCAAGAGACCCAGTACTTC
many NA TRBJ1-5 TRBV15 CATSKHLNQPQHF TGTGCCACCAGCAAACACCTCAATCAGCCCCAGCATTTT
many NA TRBJ2-5 TRBV12-3/TRBV12-4 CASSFIGPETQYF TGTGCCAGCAGTTTTATTGGACCGGAGACCCAGTACTTC
NA TRBD1 TRBJ1-6 TRBV11-2 CASSSLQGHNSPLHF TGTGCCAGCAGCTCGTTACAGGGGCACAATTCACCCCTCCACTTT
few TRBD2 TRBJ2-5 TRBV6-2/TRBV6-3 CASLRDYAETQYF TGTGCCAGCCTCCGGGACTACGCCGAGACCCAGTACTTC
few NA TRBJ1-1 TRBV15 CATSRVRGPNTEAFF TGTGCCACCAGCAGAGTGAGGGGCCCGAACACTGAAGCTTTCTTT